This TCR beta chain was captured by sequencing in a study of blood T cell repertoires in COVID-19. Profiling relied on immunoSEQ multiplex PCR, and the TCRdb table lists in-frame clones only, not all of them. Of approximately 91,000 clones in the sample, 75% to 85% were seen once. The V and J ends lost 1 base and 5 bases, in that order; junction bases with no gene match: 2. This CDR3 is built from 13 residues. Germline assignment: CDR1 LGHDT and CDR2 YNNKEL (reference sequence). The origin of this receptor is a human donor in a cohort sampled during active COVID-19. The chain combines TRBV3-1 (or the pseudogene TRBV3-2) with TRBJ2-7, with 7 bases lining up with TRBD1. Material for sequencing was peripheral blood. The DNA for the CDR3 is TGTGCCAGCAGCCAAGGAGGGGGCCACGAGCAGTACTTC. Amino acid sequence: CASSQGGGHEQYF.